This entry is about one T cell receptor beta chain. This sample was taken from a study of blood T cell repertoires in COVID-19. Whole-study context: Specimens from acute and convalescent COVID-19 originated in the United States, Italy and Spain. PBMCs, B-cell-depleted T cells, or T cells provided the cDNA or gDNA that made up the material.

In the source study's methods: Nucleated cell counts were estimated from reference gene primer amplification. The data were produced by immunoSEQ multiplex PCR, yet TCRdb's version contains in-frame clones alone and is incomplete. That table furnishes V, J and clone size, whereas the DNA furnished D and trimming. The table has roughly 57,000 clones, around nine tenths seen once. CDR3 length: 16 residues. The junction had 11 bases not matched to a gene; V was cut back by 6 bases and J by 2 bases. Germline CDR1 is SNHLY and CDR2 is FYNNEI. Sample: peripheral blood. The chain is built from TRBV2 and TRBJ2-5; 8 bases align to TRBD2. The TCR sequence derives from a man at least 80 years old with acute or convalescent COVID-19. CDR3 sequence: CASRPLAGGPQETQYF. The CDR3 DNA sequence: TGTGCCAGCAGACCTCTCGCGGGGGGCCCACAAGAGACCCAGTACTTC.